A single sample is the source of the 23 T cell receptor beta chains below, sequenced in a study of shared clonotypes between healthy human individuals. The method was immunoSEQ multiplex PCR; TCRdb's version includes in-frame clones alone and lacks a portion of them. The profile shows about 2.4 million clones, under 95% of them singletons. The sequenced sample consisted of naive CD4+ T cells from PBMCs. Subset described: CD45RA+ positively selected. These receptors were taken from a young man in good health. Some clones in this sample may be carry-over from other donors' samples.

The V call is TRBV6-4, the J call TRBJ1-5; no clear D. Germline values: CDR1 MRHNA, CDR2 SNTAGT. There are 11 residues in the CDR3. Between the trimmed V and J ends, which lost 5 bases and 9 bases, there was a span of 8 bases. As DNA, the CDR3 is TGTGCCAGCAGTTACAGCGGGCCCCAGCATTTT. Its protein product is CASSYSGPQHF.

This clone has just one count. The chain couples TRBV7-2 to TRBJ2-3; unclear D gene. Germline V CDR1 and CDR2: SGHTA, FQGNSA. V lost 3 bases and J 2 bases, leaving 15 bases between the germline ends. CDR3 length: 16 amino acids. CDR3 in amino acids: CASSFQAFPPTDTQYF. In DNA form, the CDR3 reads TGTGCCAGCAGCTTTCAGGCTTTCCCCCCCACAGATACGCAGTATTTT.

The chain joins TRBV5-1 to TRBJ2-2; D is perhaps TRBD2 (5 bases). The CDR3 loop spans 16 amino acids. Germline-derived CDR1 and CDR2 are SGHRS and YFSETQ. Trimming took off 6 bases at V and 3 bases at J, with 18 bases between the two ends. This CDR3 is CASTGTGRVDTGELFF. In DNA form, the CDR3 reads TGCGCCAGCACTGGAACGGGAAGGGTGGACACCGGGGAGCTGTTTTTT.

This clone turned up a few times. The chain employs TRBV19 and TRBJ1-1; 7 bases align to TRBD1. Germline V lookup: CDR1 LNHDA, CDR2 SQIVND (reference sequence). V lost 6 bases, J lost 9 bases, and 10 bases stayed unmatched. The CDR3 is 13 amino acids. CDR3: CASSPTGVEQAFF. The CDR3 DNA sequence: TGTGCCAGTAGCCCAACAGGGGTGGAACAAGCTTTCTTT.

Of note for this clone: The same CDR3 arises from other DNA sequences in this sample as well. The chain carries TRBV28 and TRBJ2-7; D unclear. V lost 6 bases and J lost 2, with 8 bases in between. Germline values: CDR1 MDHEN, CDR2 SYDVKM. The CDR3 spans 12 residues. CDR3 DNA sequence: TGTGCCAGCAGCCCGTTGGCCTACGAGCAGTACTTC. Its translation is CASSPLAYEQYF.

The table lists this clone with a count of one. The genes are TRBV7-2 and TRBJ1-5; D gene unclear. V was cut by 2 bases and J by 6 bases, with 11 bases left in between. Germline assignment: CDR1 SGHTA and CDR2 FQGNSA. This CDR3 spans 14 amino acids. The CDR3 spells CASSLRDQVQPQHF. CDR3 coding DNA: TGTGCCAGCAGCTTACGAGATCAGGTTCAGCCCCAGCATTTT.

The chain is built from TRBV28 and TRBJ2-7; a possible D gene is TRBD2 (8 bases). The CDR3 runs 15 residues. V was trimmed by 5 bases and J by 2 bases, leaving 16 bases between them. Germline V gene data show CDR1 as MDHEN and CDR2 as SYDVKM. The DNA for the CDR3 is TGTGCCAGCAGTCAGGGGGGCGGGAGGCCCTACGAGCAGTACTTC. Its translation: CASSQGGGRPYEQYF.

The chain combines TRBV7-2 with TRBJ2-2, with 9 bases lining up with TRBD2. This CDR3 contains 15 residues. Germline V CDR1 and CDR2: SGHTA, FQGNSA. Trimming took 7 bases from V and 8 from J; bases not matched to a gene: 11. The CDR3 reads CASTRLAGISGELFF. CDR3 bases: TGTGCCAGCACCCGGCTAGCGGGGATCTCGGGGGAGCTGTTTTTT.

This sequence joins TRBV19 and TRBJ1-2, with unresolved D. Between the trimmed V and J ends, which lost 0 bases and 0 bases, there was a span of 8 bases. CDR1 and CDR2 from the germline V gene are LNHDA and SQIVND (reference sequence). The CDR3 runs 15 residues. Here the CDR3 reads CASSIDPATNYGYTF. The CDR3 DNA sequence: TGTGCCAGTAGTATAGACCCCGCGACTAACTATGGCTACACCTTC.

The rearrangement links TRBV7-8 to TRBJ2-5; 10 bases fit TRBD1. The J call may be in error: the DNA end matches TRBJ2-7 better. Germline assignment: CDR1 SGHVS and CDR2 FQNEAQ. The CDR3 is made up of 15 amino acids. CDR3 in amino acids: CASSSPGQGSYEQYF. The DNA of the CDR3 is TGTGCCAGCAGCTCTCCGGGACAGGGGTCCTACGAGCAGTACTTC.

Only a few counts were recorded for this clone. The chain combines TRBV11-2 with TRBJ1-3; D ambiguous. The germline V gene has CDR1 SGHAT and CDR2 FQNNGV. V was shortened by 1 base and J by 0 bases, with 7 bases between the two germline ends. CDR3 size: 15 residues. This CDR3 is CASSLGTSSGNTIYF. In DNA form, the CDR3 reads TGTGCCAGCAGCTTAGGAACAAGCTCTGGAAACACCATATATTTT.

The rearrangement links TRBV2 to TRBJ1-1; 8 nucleotides line up with TRBD1. After removal of 6 bases from V and 7 bases from J, the junction contained 7 bases not matched to a gene. The CDR3 runs to 13 residues. Germline V CDR1 and CDR2: SNHLY, FYNNEI. The CDR3 loop reads CASRGDDRGEAFF. The CDR3 nucleotides are TGTGCCAGCAGAGGCGATGACAGGGGTGAAGCTTTCTTT.

V usage is TRBV28 and J usage is TRBJ1-4; D not certain. The V and J ends lost 3 bases and 2 bases respectively, with 13 bases between them. Per germline, CDR1 MDHEN and CDR2 SYDVKM. The length of the CDR3 is 16 residues. CDR3 residues: CASSFLGRETNEKLFF. The CDR3 region has the DNA TGTGCCAGCAGTTTTTTAGGGAGGGAGACTAATGAAAAACTGTTTTTT.

The rearrangement links TRBV27 to TRBJ2-5, with 8 bases aligning to TRBD2. CDR1 and CDR2 from the germline V gene are MNHEY and SMNVEV (reference sequence). V trimming: 4 bases; J trimming: 5 bases; junction bases outside the gene matches: 6. The CDR3 covers 14 residues. The CDR3 reads CASSSYRGGETQYF. The CDR3 DNA is TGTGCCAGCAGTTCCTACCGGGGGGGGGAGACCCAGTACTTC.

The rearrangement uses TRBV7-2 and TRBJ2-7; D is undetermined. The V and J ends lost 5 bases and 6 bases respectively, with 20 bases between them. Germline loops: CDR1 SGHTA, CDR2 FQGNSA. The CDR3 consists of 15 residues. In DNA, the CDR3 is TGTGCCAGCAGCCGAGGACGGATAGAAGGCGGCGAGCAGTACTTC. This codes for CASSRGRIEGGEQYF.

The chain combines TRBV6-1 with TRBJ2-3; 8 bases map to TRBD1. Per germline, CDR1 MNHNS and CDR2 SASEGT. V lost 7 bases and J lost 5; bases outside the gene matches: 8. CDR3 length: 14 residues. CDR3 coding DNA: TGTGCCAGCACCCTCCAGGGGGCAGGAGATACGCAGTATTTT. Encoded protein: CASTLQGAGDTQYF.

Worth noting for this clone: This CDR3 is also generated by other DNA sequences in the sample. V and J are TRBV7-8 and TRBJ2-3, with a tentative D call TRBD2 (5 bases). Germline CDR1 SGHVS, CDR2 FQNEAQ. This CDR3 region has 14 residues. The germline V and J ends were trimmed by 3 bases and 0 bases, with 7 bases remaining between them. Written as DNA, the CDR3 is TGTGCCAGCAGCTTGAGCGGTAGCACAGATACGCAGTATTTT. Protein sequence: CASSLSGSTDTQYF. The full variable domain, in which reference TRBV7-8 and TRBJ2-3 provide the parts outside the CDR3, is GAGVSQSPRYKVAKRGQDVALRCDPISGHVSLFWYQQALGQGPEFLTYFQNEAQLDKSGLPSDRFFAERPEGSVSTLKIQRTQQEDSAVYLCASSLSGSTDTQYFGPGTRLTVL.

This clone has a handful of counts. The CDR3 bases are TGTGCCAGCAGCTTAGGGACAGGGGAGCCCCAGCATTTT. This codes for CASSLGTGEPQHF. The rearrangement uses TRBV7-9 and TRBJ1-5; 9 nucleotides agree with TRBD1. This CDR3 has 13 residues. Germline trimming cut 1 base from V and 8 bases from J; bases unmatched to any gene: 0. Germline V lookup: CDR1 SEHNR, CDR2 FQNEAQ (reference sequence).

Only one count was recorded for this clone. The chain links TRBV4-3 to TRBJ2-1, with a possible D match to TRBD1 (6 bases). Germline CDR1 reads LGHNA; CDR2 reads YSLEER. This CDR3 is 17 amino acids long. V lost 0 bases to trimming and J lost 4 bases, with 16 bases between them. CDR3 bases: TGCGCCAGCAGCCAAGAGTTCCGACAGGCGAGTTACAATGAGCAGTTCTTC. Its protein product is CASSQEFRQASYNEQFF.

Remarks on this clone: Other DNA sequences within the sample encode an identical CDR3. This rearrangement joins TRBV5-1 to TRBJ2-5; D ambiguous. Trimming removed 1 base at V and 5 bases at J, with 12 bases between. The CDR3 is made up of 14 amino acids. Germline-derived CDR1 and CDR2 are SGHRS and YFSETQ. CDR3 nucleotide sequence: TGCGCCAGCAGCTTGTTTGGGGTTCAGGAGACCCAGTACTTC. Translation gives CASSLFGVQETQYF.

About this clone itself: This sample includes further DNA sequences coding for the same CDR3. The V gene is TRBV7-2, the J gene TRBJ1-2; 8 bases fit TRBD1. From germline, CDR1 is SGHTA and CDR2 FQGNSA. V lost 6 bases, J lost 4 bases, and 4 bases stayed unmatched. This CDR3 region has 13 residues. Written as DNA, the CDR3 is TGTGCCAGCAGTCGGACAGGGAGCTATGGCTACACCTTC. The encoded protein is CASSRTGSYGYTF.

This sequence joins TRBV6-5 and TRBJ2-7, with 7 bases that match TRBD2. The CDR3 runs to 15 residues. J was trimmed by 0 bases and V by 6 bases; bases with no gene match: 8. Germline V gene lookup returns CDR1 MNHEY and CDR2 SVGAGI. The CDR3 bases are TGTGCCAGCAGCCCACGGCGGGAGAGCTCCTACGAGCAGTACTTC. This sequence encodes CASSPRRESSYEQYF.

V gene TRBV7-8 combines with J gene TRBJ2-3; 10 positions match TRBD1. Per the germline V gene, CDR1 is SGHVS and CDR2 is FQNEAQ. V shed 1 base and J 4 bases; nucleotides not matched to a gene: 11. This CDR3 contains 18 residues. Here the CDR3 reads CASSLGGGTGVQADTQYF. As DNA, the CDR3 is TGTGCCAGCAGCTTAGGGGGCGGGACAGGGGTTCAAGCAGATACGCAGTATTTT.